These T cell receptor beta chains were read from a single sample in a study of blood T cell repertoires in COVID-19. Sequencing was performed with immunoSEQ multiplex PCR; in TCRdb, only in-frame clones are kept and a portion is missing. Here the sample spans fewer than 450,000 clones, roughly 91% being singletons. The sample was PBMCs or T cells enriched from blood (not recorded which). All receptors come from a woman between 18 and 30 years old who had recovered from COVID-19. The CDR3 runs from the conserved cysteine through the conserved F or W. D genes are given only for firm matches. Rows give clone size only sometimes, using once, few, many, or a class for an expanded clone.

clone_size j_call v_call d_call cdr3_nt cdr3_aa
. TRBJ1-2 TRBV29-1 . TGCAGCGTTGAACGTCGGACTGAATATGGCTACACCTTC CSVERRTEYGYTF
. TRBJ1-5 TRBV19 . TGTGCCAGTAGTATGGGAGGGGATCAGCCCCAGCATTTT CASSMGGDQPQHF
. TRBJ1-1 TRBV29-1 TRBD1 TGCAGCGTCGTGGACAGGCGTCACACTGAAGCTTTCTTT CSVVDRRHTEAFF
. TRBJ1-4 TRBV15 . TGTGCCACCAGCCCCCAGGGGTCTAATGAAAAACTGTTTTTT CATSPQGSNEKLFF
once TRBJ1-5 TRBV19 . TGTGCCAGTAAGAGTCCCGCTTTTAATCAGCCCCAGCATTTT CASKSPAFNQPQHF
. TRBJ1-4 TRBV5-1 TRBD1 TGCGCCAGCAGCTCGGACAGGGGCAATGAAAAACTGTTTTTT CASSSDRGNEKLFF
. TRBJ1-2 TRBV4-2 TRBD1 TGTGCCAGCAGCCAAGGGACAGGGCGTTATTATTCTGGCTACACCTTC CASSQGTGRYYSGYTF
. TRBJ1-2 TRBV5-1 TRBD1 TGCGCCAGCAGCCCCGGGGACAGGGGAACTTACTATGGCTACACCTTC CASSPGDRGTYYGYTF
. TRBJ2-3 TRBV10-3 TRBD1 TGTGCCATCAGATCCGGGACAGGGGGCACAGATACGCAGTATTTT CAIRSGTGGTDTQYF
. TRBJ1-5 TRBV2 TRBD1 TGTGCCAGCATTGTCGACAGGGCTGGTCAGCCCCAGCATTTT CASIVDRAGQPQHF
. TRBJ1-6 TRBV27 . TGTGCCAGCAGTGCAGGCGCCTATAATTCACCCCTCCACTTT CASSAGAYNSPLHF
. TRBJ2-7 TRBV7-2 TRBD2 TGTGCCAGCAGCTTTGCGGGGGGGCTCTACGAGCAGTACTTC CASSFAGGLYEQYF
. TRBJ1-5 TRBV28 . TGTGCCAGCAGCCTACAGGGCGGGGGCAGCAATCAGCCCCAGCATTTT CASSLQGGGSNQPQHF
. TRBJ2-1 TRBV15 TRBD2 TGTGCCACCAGCAGAGGGACTAGCGGGGGGCGATCCTACAATGAGCAGTTCTTC CATSRGTSGGRSYNEQFF
. TRBJ2-3 TRBV30 TRBD2 TGTGCCTGGAGTCTAACCAGGAACGGACTAGCGGTCCTCACAGATACGCAGTATTTT CAWSLTRNGLAVLTDTQYF
. TRBJ2-7 TRBV7-2 TRBD2 TGTGCCAGCAGGGCAACTAGCGGGGGGGCTTGGTCCGAGCAGTACTTC CASRATSGGAWSEQYF
. TRBJ2-1 TRBV5-6 TRBD1 TGTGCCAGCAGCCCACCGACAGGGGCCTACAATGAGCAGTTCTTC CASSPPTGAYNEQFF